One and the same sample provided the 5 T cell receptor beta chains below, sequenced in a study of blood T cell repertoires in COVID-19. TCRdb keeps only in-frame clones here, not all; method: immunoSEQ multiplex PCR. This sample yields some 250,000 clones, of which roughly 80% are seen a single time; roughly 9.6% belongs to the top ten. The sequencing input was peripheral blood. The receptors here all came from a woman over 75 with acute or convalescent COVID-19.

The genes are TRBV5-1 and TRBJ2-2, with TRBD2 as a possible D gene (5 bases). CDR1 and CDR2 from the germline V gene are SGHRS and YFSETQ. V lost 0 bases and J lost 7, with 16 bases in between. The CDR3 has 16 amino acids. CDR3 in amino acids: CASSLAARGSSGELFF. The CDR3, as DNA: TGCGCCAGCAGCTTGGCGGCTCGGGGTTCGAGCGGGGAGCTGTTTTTT. The full variable domain, rest sourced from reference TRBV5-1 and TRBJ2-2, is KAGVTQTPRYLIKTRGQQVTLSCSPISGHRSVSWYQQTPGQGLQFLFEYFSETQRNKGNFPGRFSGRQFSNSRSEMNVSTLELGDSALYLCASSLAARGSSGELFFGEGSRLTVL.

As DNA, the CDR3 is TGTGCCAGCAGCTTGGTAGCGGATTACAATGAGCAGTTCTTC. Translating gives CASSLVADYNEQFF. The J gene is TRBJ2-1, the V gene TRBV5-4; a weak D match, TRBD2 (6 bases). Trimming stripped 0 bases from V and 4 bases from J, with 8 bases between. The CDR3 is 14 amino acids. The germline CDR1 and CDR2 sequences are SGHNT and YYREEE (reference sequence).

The gene calls are TRBV3-1 (or the pseudogene TRBV3-2) and TRBJ2-2; no definite D call. Trimming took off 4 bases at V and 5 bases at J, with 8 bases between the two ends. The CDR3 runs to 13 residues. The germline CDR1 and CDR2 sequences are LGHDT and YNNKEL (reference sequence). The CDR3 DNA reads as TGTGCCAGCAGCCCCACCAGGACCGGGGAGCTGTTTTTT. Amino acids: CASSPTRTGELFF.

This chain links TRBV7-9 with TRBJ2-1; 7 bases fit TRBD2. The CDR3 length is 17 residues. The germline V gene has CDR1 SEHNR and CDR2 FQNEAQ (reference sequence). J was trimmed by 5 bases and V by 2 bases; bases with no gene match: 12. CDR3 loop: CASSLRRGGTENNEQFF. Here the CDR3 DNA reads TGTGCCAGCAGCTTACGGCGCGGGGGAACGGAAAACAATGAGCAGTTCTTC.

This chain joins TRBV3-1 (or the pseudogene TRBV3-2) and TRBJ1-4; tentative D call: TRBD1 (5 bases). Germline V gene sequence: CDR1 LGHDT, CDR2 YNNKEL (reference sequence). The germline V and J ends were trimmed by 3 bases and 8 bases, with 10 bases remaining between them. The CDR3 is 13 amino acids. The CDR3 is CASSQAKGEKLFF. CDR3 bases: TGTGCCAGCAGCCAGGCCAAGGGGGAAAAACTGTTTTTT.